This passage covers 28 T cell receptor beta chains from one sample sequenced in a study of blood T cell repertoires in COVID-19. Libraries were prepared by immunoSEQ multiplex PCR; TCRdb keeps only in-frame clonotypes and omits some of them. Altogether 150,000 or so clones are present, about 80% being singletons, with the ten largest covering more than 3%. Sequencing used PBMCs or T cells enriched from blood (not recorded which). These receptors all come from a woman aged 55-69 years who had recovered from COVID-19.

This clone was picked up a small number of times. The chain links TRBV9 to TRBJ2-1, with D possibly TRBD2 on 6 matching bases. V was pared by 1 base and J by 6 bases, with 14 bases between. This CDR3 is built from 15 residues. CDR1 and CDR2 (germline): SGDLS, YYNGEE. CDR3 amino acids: CASSVRAGPGNEQFF. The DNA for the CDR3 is TGTGCCAGCAGCGTAAGAGCGGGCCCGGGCAATGAGCAGTTCTTC.

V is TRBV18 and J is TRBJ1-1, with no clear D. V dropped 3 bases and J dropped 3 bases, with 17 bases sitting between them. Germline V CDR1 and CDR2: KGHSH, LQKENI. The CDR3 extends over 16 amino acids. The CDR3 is CASSPDGVGRDTEAFF. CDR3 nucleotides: TGTGCCAGCTCACCCGATGGGGTAGGGAGGGACACTGAAGCTTTCTTT.

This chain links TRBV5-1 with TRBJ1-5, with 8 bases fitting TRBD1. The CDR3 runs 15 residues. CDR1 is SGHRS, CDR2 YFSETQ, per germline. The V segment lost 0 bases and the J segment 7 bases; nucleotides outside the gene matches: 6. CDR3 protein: CASSLGTGPSQPQHF. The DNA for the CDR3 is TGCGCCAGCAGCTTGGGGACAGGGCCTAGCCAGCCCCAGCATTTT.

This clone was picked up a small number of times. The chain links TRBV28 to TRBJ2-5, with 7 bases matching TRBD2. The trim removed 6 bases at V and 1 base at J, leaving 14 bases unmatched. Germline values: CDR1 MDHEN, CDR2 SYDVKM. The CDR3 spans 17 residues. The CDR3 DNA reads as TGTGCCAGCAGCCCAGCGAAAGGCGGGGGTGCCCAAGAGACCCAGTACTTC. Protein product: CASSPAKGGGAQETQYF. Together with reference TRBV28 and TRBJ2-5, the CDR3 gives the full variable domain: DVKVTQSSRYLVKRTGEKVFLECVQDMDHENMFWYRQDPGLGLRLIYFSYDVKMKEKGDIPEGYSVSREKKERFSLILESASTNQTSMYLCASSPAKGGGAQETQYFGPGTRLLVL.

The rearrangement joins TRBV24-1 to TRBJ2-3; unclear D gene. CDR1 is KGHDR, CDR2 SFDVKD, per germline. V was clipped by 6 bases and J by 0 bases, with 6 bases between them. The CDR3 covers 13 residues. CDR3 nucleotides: TGTGCCACCAGTCCCGGTAGCACAGATACGCAGTATTTT. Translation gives CATSPGSTDTQYF.

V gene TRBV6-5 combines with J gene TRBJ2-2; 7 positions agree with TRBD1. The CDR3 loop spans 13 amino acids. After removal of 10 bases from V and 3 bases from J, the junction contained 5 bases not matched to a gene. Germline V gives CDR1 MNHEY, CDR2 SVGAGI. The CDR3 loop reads CAIRTGYTGELFF. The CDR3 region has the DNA TGTGCCATCCGGACAGGCTACACCGGGGAGCTGTTTTTT.

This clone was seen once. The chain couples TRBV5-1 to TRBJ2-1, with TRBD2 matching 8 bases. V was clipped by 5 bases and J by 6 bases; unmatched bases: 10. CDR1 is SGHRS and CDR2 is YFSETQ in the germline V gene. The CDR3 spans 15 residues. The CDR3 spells CASSSRGTSINEQFF. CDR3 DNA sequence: TGCGCCAGCAGTTCCCGGGGGACTAGTATCAATGAGCAGTTCTTC.

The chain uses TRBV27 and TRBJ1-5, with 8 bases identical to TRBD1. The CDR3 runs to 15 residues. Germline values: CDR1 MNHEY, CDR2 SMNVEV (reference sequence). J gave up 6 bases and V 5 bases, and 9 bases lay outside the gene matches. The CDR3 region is CASSPRTGSRQPQHF. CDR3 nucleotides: TGTGCCAGCAGTCCTAGGACAGGGAGCCGTCAGCCCCAGCATTTT.

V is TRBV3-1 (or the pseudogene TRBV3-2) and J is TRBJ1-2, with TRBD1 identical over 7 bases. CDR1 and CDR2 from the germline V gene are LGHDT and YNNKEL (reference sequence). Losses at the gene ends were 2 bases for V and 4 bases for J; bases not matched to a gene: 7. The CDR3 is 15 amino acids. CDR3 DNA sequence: TGTGCCAGCAGCCAAAACACAGGGGACGGCTATGGCTACACCTTC. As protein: CASSQNTGDGYGYTF.

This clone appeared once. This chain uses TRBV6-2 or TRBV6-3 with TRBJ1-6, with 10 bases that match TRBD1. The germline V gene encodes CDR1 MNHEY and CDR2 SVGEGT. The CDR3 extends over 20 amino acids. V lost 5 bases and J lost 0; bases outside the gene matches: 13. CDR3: CASSPEPGQGPSSYNSPLHF. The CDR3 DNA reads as TGTGCCAGCAGTCCCGAGCCGGGACAGGGGCCGAGCTCCTATAATTCACCCCTCCACTTT.

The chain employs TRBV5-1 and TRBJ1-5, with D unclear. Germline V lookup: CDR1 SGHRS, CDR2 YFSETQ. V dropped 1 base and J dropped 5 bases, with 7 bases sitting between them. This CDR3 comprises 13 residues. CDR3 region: CASSLYEDQPQHF. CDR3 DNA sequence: TGCGCCAGCAGCTTGTATGAGGATCAGCCCCAGCATTTT.

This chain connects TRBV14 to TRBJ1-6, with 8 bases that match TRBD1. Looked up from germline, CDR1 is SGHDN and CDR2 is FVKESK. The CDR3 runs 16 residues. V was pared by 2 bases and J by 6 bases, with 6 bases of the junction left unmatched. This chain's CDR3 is CASSQLLQGANSPLHF. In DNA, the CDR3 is TGTGCCAGCAGCCAACTCCTCCAGGGGGCTAATTCACCCCTCCACTTT. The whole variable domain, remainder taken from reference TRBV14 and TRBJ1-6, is EAGVTQFPSHSVIEKGQTVTLRCDPISGHDNLYWYRRVMGKEIKFLLHFVKESKQDESGMPNNRFLAERTGGTYSTLKVQPAELEDSGVYFCASSQLLQGANSPLHFGNGTRLTVT.

This chain's CDR3 is CSVDYMGDTSTDTQYF. CDR3 bases: TGCAGCGTTGATTATATGGGGGACACTAGCACAGATACGCAGTATTTT. The chain uses TRBV29-1 and TRBJ2-3; possibly TRBD1 for D (6 bases). Trimming shortened V by 3 bases and J by 0 bases, and 16 bases separated the two germline ends. There are 16 residues in the CDR3. Looked up from germline, CDR1 is SQVTM and CDR2 is ANQGSEA.

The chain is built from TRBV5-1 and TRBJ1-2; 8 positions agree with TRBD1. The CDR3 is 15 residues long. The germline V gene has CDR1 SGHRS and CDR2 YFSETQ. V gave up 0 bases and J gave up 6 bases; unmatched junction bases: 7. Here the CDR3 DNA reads TGCGCCAGCAGCTTGGTTGGATCGACAGGGGATGGCTACACCTTC. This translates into CASSLVGSTGDGYTF.

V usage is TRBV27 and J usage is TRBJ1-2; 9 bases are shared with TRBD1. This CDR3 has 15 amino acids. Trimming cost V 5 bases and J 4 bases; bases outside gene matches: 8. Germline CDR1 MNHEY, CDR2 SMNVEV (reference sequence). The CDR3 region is CASSHYSTGGYGYTF. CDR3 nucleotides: TGTGCCAGCAGTCATTACTCGACAGGGGGCTATGGCTACACCTTC.

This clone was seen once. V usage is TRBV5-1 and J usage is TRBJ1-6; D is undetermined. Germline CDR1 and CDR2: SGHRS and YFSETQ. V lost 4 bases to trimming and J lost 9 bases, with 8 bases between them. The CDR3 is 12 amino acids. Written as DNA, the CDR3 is TGCGCCAGCAGCGGGGAGGGTTCACCCCTCCACTTT. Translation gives CASSGEGSPLHF.

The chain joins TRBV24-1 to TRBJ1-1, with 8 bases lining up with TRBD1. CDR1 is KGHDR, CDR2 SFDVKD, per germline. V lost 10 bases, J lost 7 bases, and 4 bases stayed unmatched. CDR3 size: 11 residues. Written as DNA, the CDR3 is TGTGCCACTGGGACAGGCCGTGAAGCTTTCTTT. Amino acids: CATGTGREAFF.

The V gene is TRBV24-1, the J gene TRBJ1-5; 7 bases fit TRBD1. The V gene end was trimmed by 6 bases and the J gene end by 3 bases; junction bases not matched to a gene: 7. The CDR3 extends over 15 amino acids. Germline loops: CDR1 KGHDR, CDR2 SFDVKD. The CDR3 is CATSPGTALNQPQHF. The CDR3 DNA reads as TGTGCCACCAGTCCCGGGACAGCCCTCAATCAGCCCCAGCATTTT.

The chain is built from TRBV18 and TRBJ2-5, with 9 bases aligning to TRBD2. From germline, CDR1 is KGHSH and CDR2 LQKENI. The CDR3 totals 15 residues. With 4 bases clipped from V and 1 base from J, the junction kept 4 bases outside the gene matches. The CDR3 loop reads CASSQISGSQETQYF. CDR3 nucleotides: TGTGCCAGCTCACAAATTAGCGGGAGCCAAGAGACCCAGTACTTC.

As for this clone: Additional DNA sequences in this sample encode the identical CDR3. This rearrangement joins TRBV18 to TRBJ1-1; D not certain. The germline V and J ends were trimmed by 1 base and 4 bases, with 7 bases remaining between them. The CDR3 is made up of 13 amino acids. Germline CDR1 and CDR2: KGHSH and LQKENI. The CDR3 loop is CASSPQGGTEAFF. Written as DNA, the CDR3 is TGTGCCAGCTCACCACAGGGAGGCACTGAAGCTTTCTTT.

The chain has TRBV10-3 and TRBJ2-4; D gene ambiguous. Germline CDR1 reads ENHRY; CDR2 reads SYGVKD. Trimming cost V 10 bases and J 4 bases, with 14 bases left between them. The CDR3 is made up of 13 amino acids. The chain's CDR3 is CATAAEGKNIQYF. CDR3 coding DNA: TGTGCCACCGCCGCGGAAGGAAAAAACATTCAGTACTTC.

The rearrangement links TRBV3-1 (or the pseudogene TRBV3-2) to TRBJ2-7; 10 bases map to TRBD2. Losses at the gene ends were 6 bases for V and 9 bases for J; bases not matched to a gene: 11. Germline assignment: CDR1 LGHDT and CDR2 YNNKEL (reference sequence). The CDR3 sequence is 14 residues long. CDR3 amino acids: CASRAGLAGVWQYF. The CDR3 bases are TGTGCCAGCAGGGCCGGCCTAGCGGGGGTCTGGCAGTACTTC.

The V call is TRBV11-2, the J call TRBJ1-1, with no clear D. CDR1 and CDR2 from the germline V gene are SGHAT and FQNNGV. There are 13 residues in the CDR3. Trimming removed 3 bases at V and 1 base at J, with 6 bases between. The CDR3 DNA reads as TGTGCCAGCAGCTTGAAGAGGAACACTGAAGCTTTCTTT. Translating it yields CASSLKRNTEAFF. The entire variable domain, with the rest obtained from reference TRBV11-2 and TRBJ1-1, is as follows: EAGVAQSPRYKIIEKRQSVAFWCNPISGHATLYWYQQILGQGPKLLIQFQNNGVVDDSQLPKDRFSAERLKGVDSTLKIQPAKLEDSAVYLCASSLKRNTEAFFGQGTRLTVV.

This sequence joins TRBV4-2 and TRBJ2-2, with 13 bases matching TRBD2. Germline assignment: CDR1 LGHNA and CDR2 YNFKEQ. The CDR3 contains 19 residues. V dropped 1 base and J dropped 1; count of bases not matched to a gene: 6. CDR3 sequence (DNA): TGTGCCAGCAGCCAAGTGTCGAGACTAGCGGGGGGGAACACCGGGGAGCTGTTTTTT. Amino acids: CASSQVSRLAGGNTGELFF.

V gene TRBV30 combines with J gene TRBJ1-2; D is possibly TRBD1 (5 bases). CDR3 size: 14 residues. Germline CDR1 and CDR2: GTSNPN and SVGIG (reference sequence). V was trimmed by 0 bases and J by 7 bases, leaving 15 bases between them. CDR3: CAWSVEWVGGGYTF. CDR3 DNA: TGTGCCTGGAGTGTCGAATGGGTGGGGGGTGGCTACACCTTC.

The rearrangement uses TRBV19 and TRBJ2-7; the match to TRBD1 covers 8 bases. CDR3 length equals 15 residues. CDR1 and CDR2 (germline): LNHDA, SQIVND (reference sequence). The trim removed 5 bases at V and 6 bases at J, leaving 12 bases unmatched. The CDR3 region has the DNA TGTGCCAGTAGTCGGACGACAGGGGCTTTCAGCGAGCAGTACTTC. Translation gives CASSRTTGAFSEQYF.

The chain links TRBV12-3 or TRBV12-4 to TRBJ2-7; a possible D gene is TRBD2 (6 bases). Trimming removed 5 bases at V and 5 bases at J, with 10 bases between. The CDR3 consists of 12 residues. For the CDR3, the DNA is TGTGCCAGCAGTACCCGGAGGGACGAGCAGTACTTC. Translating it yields CASSTRRDEQYF.

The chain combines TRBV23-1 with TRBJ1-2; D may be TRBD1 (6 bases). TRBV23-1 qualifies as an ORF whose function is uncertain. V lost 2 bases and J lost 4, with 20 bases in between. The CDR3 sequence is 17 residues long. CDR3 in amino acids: CASSQPPLYSGAYGYTF. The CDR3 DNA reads TGCGCCAGCAGTCAACCACCCTTATATTCAGGGGCCTATGGCTACACCTTC.